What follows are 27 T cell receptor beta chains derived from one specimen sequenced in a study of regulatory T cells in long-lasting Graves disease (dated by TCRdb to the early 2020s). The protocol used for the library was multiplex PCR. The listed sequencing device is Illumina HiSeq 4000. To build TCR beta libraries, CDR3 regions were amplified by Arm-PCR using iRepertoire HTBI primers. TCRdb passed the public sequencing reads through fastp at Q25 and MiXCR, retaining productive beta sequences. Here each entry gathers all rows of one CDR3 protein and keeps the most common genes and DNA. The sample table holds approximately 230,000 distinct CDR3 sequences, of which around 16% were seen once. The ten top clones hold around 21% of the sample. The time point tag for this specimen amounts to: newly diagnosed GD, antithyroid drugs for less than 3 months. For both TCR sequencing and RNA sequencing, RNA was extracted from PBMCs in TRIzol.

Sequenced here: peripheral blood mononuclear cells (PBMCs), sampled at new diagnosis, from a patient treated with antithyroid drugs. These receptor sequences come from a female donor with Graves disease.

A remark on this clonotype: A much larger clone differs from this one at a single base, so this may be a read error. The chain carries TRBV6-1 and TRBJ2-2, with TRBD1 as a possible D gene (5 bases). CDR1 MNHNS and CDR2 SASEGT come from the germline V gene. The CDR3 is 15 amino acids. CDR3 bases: TGTGCCGGCAGTGAAAAGAAGTCAGGGACCGGGGAGCTGTTTTTT. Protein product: CAGSEKKSGTGELFF.

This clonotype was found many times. The CDR3 DNA reads TGTGCCAGCAAGGGACTAGCGGGATTGGATACGCAGTATTTT. Protein product: CASKGLAGLDTQYF. This chain connects TRBV6-1 to TRBJ2-3; 13 bases match TRBD2. The CDR3 extends over 14 amino acids. J gave up 6 bases and V 7 bases, and 4 bases lay outside the gene matches. From germline, CDR1 is MNHNS and CDR2 SASEGT.

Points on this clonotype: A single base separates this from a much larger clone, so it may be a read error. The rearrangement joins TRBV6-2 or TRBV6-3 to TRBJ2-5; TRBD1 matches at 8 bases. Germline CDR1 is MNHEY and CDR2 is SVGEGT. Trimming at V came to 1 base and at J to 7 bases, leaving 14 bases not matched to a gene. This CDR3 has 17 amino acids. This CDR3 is CASSYYPGQEDWGTQYF. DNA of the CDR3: TGTGCCAGCAGTTACTATCCGGGACAGGAAGATTGGGGGACCCAGTACTTC.

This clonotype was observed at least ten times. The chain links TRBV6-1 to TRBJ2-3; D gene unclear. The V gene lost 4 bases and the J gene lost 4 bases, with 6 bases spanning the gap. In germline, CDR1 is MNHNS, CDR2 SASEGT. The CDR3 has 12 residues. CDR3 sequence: CASSGNSDTQYF. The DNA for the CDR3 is TGTGCCAGCAGTGGGAACTCAGATACGCAGTATTTT.

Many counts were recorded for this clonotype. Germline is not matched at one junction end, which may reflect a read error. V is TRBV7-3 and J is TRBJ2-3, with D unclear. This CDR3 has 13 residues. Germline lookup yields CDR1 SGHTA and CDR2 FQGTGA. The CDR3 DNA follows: TGTGCCAGCAGCTTACAGAGCATAGATACGCAGTATTTT. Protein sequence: CASSLQSIDTQYF.

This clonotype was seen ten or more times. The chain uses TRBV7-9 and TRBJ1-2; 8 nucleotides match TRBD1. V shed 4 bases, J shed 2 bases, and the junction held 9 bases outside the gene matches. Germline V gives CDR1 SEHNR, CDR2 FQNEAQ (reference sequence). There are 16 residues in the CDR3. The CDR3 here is CASSSPTGQANYGYTF. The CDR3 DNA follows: TGTGCCAGCAGCTCCCCGACGGGACAGGCGAACTATGGCTACACCTTC. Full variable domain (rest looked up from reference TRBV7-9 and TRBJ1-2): DTGVSQNPRHKITKRGQNVTFRCDPISEHNRLYWYRQTLGQGPEFLTYFQNEAQLEKSRLLSDRFSAERPKGSFSTLEIQRTEQGDSAMYLCASSSPTGQANYGYTFGSGTRLTVV.

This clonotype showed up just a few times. In nucleotides, the CDR3 is TGTGCCAGCAGCGTAGGGTACGTCCGGGGCTATGGCTACACCTTC. Translating gives CASSVGYVRGYGYTF. The chain links TRBV9 to TRBJ1-2, with D unresolved. V lost 0 bases and J lost 4, with 13 bases in between. Germline CDR1 and CDR2: SGDLS and YYNGEE. This CDR3 region has 15 residues.

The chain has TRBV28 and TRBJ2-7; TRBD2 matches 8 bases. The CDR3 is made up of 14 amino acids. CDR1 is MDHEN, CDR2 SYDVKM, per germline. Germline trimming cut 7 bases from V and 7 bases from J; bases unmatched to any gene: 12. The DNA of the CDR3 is TGTGCCAGCATCTGGAGCGGGGGTATCCGGGAGCAGTACTTC. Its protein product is CASIWSGGIREQYF.

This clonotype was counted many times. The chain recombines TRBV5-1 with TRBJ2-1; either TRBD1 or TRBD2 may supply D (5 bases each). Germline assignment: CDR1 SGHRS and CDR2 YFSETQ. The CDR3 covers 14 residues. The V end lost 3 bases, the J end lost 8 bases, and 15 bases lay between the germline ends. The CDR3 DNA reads TGCGCCAGCAGCTCCGGGACCCTTCTGGATGAGCAGTTCTTC. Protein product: CASSSGTLLDEQFF.

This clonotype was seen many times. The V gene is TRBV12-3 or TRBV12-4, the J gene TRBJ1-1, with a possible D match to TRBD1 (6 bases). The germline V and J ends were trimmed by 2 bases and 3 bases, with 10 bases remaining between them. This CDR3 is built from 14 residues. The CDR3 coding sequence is TGTGCCAGCAGTTTACCGGGGGCGGACACTGAAGCTTTCTTT. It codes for CASSLPGADTEAFF.

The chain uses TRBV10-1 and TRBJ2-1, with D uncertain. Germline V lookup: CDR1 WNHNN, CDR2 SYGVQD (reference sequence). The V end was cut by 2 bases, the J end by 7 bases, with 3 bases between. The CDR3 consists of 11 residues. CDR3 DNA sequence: TGCGCCAGCAGTGAGGGGAATGAGCAGTTCTTC. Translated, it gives CASSEGNEQFF.

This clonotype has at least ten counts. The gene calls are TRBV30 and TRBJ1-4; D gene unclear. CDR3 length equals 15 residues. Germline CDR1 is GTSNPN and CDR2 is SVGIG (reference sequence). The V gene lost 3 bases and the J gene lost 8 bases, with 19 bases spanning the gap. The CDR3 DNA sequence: TGTGCCTGGAGCGACCCCTACCCAATCGAGGAAAAACTGTTTTTT. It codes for CAWSDPYPIEEKLFF.

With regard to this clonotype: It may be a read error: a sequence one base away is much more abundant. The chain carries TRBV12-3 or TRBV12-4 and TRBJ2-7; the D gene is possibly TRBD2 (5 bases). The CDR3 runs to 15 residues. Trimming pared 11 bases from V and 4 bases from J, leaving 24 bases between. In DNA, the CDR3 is TGTGCCGGCTCTTTAGGAAGCGGACCACGGTACGAGCAGTACTTC. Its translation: CAGSLGSGPRYEQYF.

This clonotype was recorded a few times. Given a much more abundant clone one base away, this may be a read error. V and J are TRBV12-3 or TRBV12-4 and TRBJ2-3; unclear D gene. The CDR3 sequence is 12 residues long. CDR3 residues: CASRQAVEAQCF. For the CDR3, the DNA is TGTGCCAGCAGGCAGGCGGTAGAAGCGCAGTGTTTT.

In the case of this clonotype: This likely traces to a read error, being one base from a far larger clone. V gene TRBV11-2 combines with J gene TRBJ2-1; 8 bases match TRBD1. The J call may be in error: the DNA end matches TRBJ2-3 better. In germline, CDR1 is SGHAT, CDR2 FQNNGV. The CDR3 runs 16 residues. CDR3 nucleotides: TGTGCCAGCAGCTACGGACAGGGTCCGATGACAGATACGCAGTATTTT. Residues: CASSYGQGPMTDTQYF.

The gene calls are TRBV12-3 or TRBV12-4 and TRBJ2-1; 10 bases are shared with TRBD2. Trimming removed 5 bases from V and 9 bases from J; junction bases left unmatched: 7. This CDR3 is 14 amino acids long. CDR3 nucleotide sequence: TGTGCCAGCAGTCCGGGGACTAGCGCGGGTGAGCAGTTCTTC. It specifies CASSPGTSAGEQFF.

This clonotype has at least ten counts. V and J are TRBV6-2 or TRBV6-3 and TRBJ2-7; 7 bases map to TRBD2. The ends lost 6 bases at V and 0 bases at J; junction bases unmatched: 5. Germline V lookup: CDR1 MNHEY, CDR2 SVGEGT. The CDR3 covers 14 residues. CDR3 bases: TGTGCCAGCAGCCAGGGACTAAGCTCCTACGAGCAGTACTTC. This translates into CASSQGLSSYEQYF.

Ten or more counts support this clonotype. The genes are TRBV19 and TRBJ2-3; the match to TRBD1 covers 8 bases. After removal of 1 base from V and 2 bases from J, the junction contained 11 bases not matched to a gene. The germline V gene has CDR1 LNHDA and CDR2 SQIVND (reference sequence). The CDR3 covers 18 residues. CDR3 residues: CASSIGAGTGGLTDTQYF. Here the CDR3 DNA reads TGTGCCAGTAGTATAGGGGCGGGGACAGGAGGTCTCACAGATACGCAGTATTTT.

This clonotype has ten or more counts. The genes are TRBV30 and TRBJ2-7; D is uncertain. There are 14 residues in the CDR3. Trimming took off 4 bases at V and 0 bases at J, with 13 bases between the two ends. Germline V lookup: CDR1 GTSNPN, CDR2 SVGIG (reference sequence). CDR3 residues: CAWKLLQTSYEQYF. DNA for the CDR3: TGTGCCTGGAAGTTATTGCAGACCTCCTACGAGCAGTACTTC.

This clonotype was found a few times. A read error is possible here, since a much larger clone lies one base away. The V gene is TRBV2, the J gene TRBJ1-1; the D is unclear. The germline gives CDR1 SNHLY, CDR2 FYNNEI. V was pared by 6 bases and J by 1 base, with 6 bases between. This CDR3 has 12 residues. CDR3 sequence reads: CASRFGNTEAFF. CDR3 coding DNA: TGTGCCAGCAGGTTCGGGAACACTGAAGCTTTCTTT.

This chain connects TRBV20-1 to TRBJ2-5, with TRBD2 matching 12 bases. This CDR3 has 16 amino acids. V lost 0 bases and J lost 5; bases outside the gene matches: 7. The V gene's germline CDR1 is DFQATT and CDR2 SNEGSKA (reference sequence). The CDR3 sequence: CSARDLAGGLGETQYF. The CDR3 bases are TGCAGTGCTAGAGATCTAGCGGGAGGGCTTGGGGAGACCCAGTACTTC.

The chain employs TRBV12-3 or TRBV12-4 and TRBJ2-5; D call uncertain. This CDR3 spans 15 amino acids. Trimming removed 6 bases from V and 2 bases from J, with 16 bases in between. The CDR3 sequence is CASSPRGRPQETQYF. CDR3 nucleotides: TGTGCCAGCAGCCCGAGAGGCAGGCCTCAAGAGACCCAGTACTTC.

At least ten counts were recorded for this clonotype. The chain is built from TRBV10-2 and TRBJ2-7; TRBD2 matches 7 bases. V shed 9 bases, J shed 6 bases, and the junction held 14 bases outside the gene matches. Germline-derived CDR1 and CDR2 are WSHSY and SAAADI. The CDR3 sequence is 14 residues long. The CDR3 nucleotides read TGCGCCAGTCGACTAGCTAGAGGTCGGGGCGAGCAGTACTTC. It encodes CASRLARGRGEQYF.

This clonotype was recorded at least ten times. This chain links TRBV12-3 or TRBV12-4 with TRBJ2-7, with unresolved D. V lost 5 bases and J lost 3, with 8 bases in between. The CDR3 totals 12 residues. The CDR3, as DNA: TGTGCCAGCAGTACGTTTGGCTACGAGCAGTACTTC. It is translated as CASSTFGYEQYF.

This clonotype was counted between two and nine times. The CDR3 DNA follows: TGTGCCACCAGTGATCCCGGAGGAGCGGGAATGGATACGCAGTATTTT. Protein product: CATSDPGGAGMDTQYF. The V call is TRBV24-1, the J call TRBJ2-3; 7 nucleotides agree with TRBD2. Germline CDR1 reads KGHDR; CDR2 reads SFDVKD. CDR3 length: 16 residues. Trimming at V came to 3 bases and at J to 6 bases, leaving 11 bases not matched to a gene.

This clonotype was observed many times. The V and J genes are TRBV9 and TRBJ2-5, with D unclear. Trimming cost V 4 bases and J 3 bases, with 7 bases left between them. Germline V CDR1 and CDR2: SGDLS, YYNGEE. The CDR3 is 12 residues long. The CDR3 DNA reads TGTGCCAGCAGCCTACACGAAGAGACCCAGTACTTC. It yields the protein CASSLHEETQYF.

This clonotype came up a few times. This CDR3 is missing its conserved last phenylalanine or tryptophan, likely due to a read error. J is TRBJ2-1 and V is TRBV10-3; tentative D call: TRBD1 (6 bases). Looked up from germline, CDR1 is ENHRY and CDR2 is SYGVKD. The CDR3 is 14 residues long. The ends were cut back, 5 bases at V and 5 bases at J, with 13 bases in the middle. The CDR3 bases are TGTGCCATCAGTCCTCAGGGGCCCAACAATGAGCAGTTCCTC. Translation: CAISPQGPNNEQFL.